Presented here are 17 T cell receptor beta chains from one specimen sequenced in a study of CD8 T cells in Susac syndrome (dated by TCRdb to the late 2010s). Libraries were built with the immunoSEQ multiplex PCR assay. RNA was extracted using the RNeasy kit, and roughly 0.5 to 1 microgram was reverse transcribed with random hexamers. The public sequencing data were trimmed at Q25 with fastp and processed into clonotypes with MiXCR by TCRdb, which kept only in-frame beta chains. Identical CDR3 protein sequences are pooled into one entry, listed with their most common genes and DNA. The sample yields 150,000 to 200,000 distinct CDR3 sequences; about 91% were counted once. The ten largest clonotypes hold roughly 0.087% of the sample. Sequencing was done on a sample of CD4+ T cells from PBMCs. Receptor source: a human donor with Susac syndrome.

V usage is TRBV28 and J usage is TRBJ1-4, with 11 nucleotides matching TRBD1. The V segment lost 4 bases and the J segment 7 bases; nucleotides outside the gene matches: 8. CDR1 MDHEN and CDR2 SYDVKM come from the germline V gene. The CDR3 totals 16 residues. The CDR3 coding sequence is TGTGCCAGCAGTTCCGGACAGGGGGCTTCTAGTGAAAAACTGTTTTTT. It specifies CASSSGQGASSEKLFF.

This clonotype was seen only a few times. The CDR3 loop reads CASSPGTGGETQYF. The CDR3 DNA is TGTGCCAGCTCACCAGGGACAGGGGGAGAGACCCAGTACTTC. V is TRBV18 and J is TRBJ2-5; 11 bases map to TRBD1. Per the germline V gene, CDR1 is KGHSH and CDR2 is LQKENI. The CDR3 is 14 amino acids. V was clipped by 2 bases and J by 4 bases; unmatched bases: 0. The full variable domain, completed using reference TRBV18 and TRBJ2-5, is NAGVMQNPRHLVRRRGQEARLRCSPMKGHSHVYWYRQLPEEGLKFMVYLQKENIIDESGMPKERFSAEFPKEGPSILRIQQVVRGDSAAYFCASSPGTGGETQYFGPGTRLLVL.

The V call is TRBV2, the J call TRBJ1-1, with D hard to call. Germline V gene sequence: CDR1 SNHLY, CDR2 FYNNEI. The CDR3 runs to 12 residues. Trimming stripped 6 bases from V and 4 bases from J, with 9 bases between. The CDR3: CASRKLGTEAFF. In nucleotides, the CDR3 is TGTGCCAGCAGAAAATTGGGCACTGAAGCTTTCTTT. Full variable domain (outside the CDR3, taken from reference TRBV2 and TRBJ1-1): EPEVTQTPSHQVTQMGQEVILRCVPISNHLYFYWYRQILGQKVEFLVSFYNNEISEKSEIFDDQFSVERPDGSNFTLKIRSTKLEDSAMYFCASRKLGTEAFFGQGTRLTVV.

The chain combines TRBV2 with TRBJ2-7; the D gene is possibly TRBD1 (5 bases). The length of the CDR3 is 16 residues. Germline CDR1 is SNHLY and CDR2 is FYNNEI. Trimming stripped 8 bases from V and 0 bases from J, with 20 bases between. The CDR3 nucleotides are TGTGCCAGCCGTATGGGGCCGTCTAAGGCCTCCTACGAGCAGTACTTC. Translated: CASRMGPSKASYEQYF.

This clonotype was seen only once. CDR3: CASSRWDGGRSTDTQYF. The CDR3 nucleotides read TGTGCCAGCAGCCGGTGGGACGGCGGACGGAGCACAGATACGCAGTATTTT. V and J are TRBV3-1 and TRBJ2-3; D may be TRBD1 or TRBD2 (5 bases each). V lost 4 bases and J 0 bases, leaving 17 bases between the germline ends. The germline V gene encodes CDR1 LGHDT and CDR2 YNNKEL (reference sequence). The CDR3 is 17 amino acids.

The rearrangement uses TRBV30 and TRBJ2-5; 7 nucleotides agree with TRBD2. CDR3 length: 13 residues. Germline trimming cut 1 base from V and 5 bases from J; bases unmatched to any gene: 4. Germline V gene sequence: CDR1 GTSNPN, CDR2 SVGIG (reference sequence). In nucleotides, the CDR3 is TGTGCCTGGAGTGGTGGACTAGGGGAGACCCAGTACTTC. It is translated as CAWSGGLGETQYF.

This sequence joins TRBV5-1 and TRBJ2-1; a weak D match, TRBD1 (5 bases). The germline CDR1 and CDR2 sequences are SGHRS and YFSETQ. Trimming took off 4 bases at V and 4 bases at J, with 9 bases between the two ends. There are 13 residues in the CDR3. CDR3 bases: TGCGCCAGCAGCATACAGGCTTACAATGAGCAGTTCTTC. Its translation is CASSIQAYNEQFF.

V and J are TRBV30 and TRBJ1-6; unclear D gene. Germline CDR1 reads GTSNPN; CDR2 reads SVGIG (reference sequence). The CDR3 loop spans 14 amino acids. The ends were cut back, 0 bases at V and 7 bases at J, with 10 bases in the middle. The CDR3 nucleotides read TGTGCCTGGAGTGTACTAACCGAAAATTCACCCCTCCACTTT. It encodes CAWSVLTENSPLHF.

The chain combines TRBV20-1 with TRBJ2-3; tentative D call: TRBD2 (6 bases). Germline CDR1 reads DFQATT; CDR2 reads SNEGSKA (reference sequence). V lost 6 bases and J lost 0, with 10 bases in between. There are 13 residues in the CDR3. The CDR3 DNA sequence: TGCAGTGCCGTTAGCGGTAGCACAGATACGCAGTATTTT. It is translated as CSAVSGSTDTQYF.

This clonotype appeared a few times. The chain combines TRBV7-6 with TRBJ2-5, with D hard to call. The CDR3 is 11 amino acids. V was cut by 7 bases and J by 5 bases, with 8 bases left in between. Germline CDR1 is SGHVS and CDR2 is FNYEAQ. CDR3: CASTPRETQYF. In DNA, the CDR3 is TGTGCCAGCACTCCCCGGGAGACCCAGTACTTC.

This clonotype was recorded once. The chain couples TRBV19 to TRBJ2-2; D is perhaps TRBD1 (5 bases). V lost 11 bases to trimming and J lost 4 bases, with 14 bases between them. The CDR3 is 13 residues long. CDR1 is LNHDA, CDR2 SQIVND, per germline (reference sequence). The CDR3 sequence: CASRQLITGELFF. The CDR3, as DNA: TGTGCCTCGAGACAGCTAATCACCGGGGAGCTGTTTTTT.

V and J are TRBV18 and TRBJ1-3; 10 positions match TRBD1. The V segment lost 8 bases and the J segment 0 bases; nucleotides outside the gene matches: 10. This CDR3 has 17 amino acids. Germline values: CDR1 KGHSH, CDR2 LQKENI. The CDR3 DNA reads TGTGCCAGCGCCGGGACAGGGGTTCAGAGCTCTGGAAACACCATATATTTT. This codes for CASAGTGVQSSGNTIYF.

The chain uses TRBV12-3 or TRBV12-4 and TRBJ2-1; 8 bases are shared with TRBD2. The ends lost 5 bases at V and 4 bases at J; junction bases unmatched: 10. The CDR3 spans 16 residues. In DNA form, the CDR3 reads TGTGCCAGCAGTCCAGAGAGCGGGGGACCATACAATGAGCAGTTCTTC. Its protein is CASSPESGGPYNEQFF.

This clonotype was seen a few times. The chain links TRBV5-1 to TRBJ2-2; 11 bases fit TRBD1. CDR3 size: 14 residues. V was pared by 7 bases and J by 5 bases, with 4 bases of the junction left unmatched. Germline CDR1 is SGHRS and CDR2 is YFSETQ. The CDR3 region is CASARDRGTGELFF. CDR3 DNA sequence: TGCGCCAGCGCCCGGGACAGGGGGACCGGGGAGCTGTTTTTT.

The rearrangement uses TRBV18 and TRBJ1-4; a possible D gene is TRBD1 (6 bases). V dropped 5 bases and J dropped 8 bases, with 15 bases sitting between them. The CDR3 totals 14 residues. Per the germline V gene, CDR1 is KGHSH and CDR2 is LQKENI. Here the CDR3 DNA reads TGTGCCAGCTCAACAGGGAGGGGGAACGAAAAACTGTTTTTT. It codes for CASSTGRGNEKLFF.

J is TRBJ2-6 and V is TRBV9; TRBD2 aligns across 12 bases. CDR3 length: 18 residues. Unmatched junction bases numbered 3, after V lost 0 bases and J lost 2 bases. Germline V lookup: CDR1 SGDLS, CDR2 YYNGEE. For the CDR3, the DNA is TGTGCCAGCAGCGTAGTGACTAGCGGGGGACCTGGGGCCAACGTCCTGACTTTC. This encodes CASSVVTSGGPGANVLTF.

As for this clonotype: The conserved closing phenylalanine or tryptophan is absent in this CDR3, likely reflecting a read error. The CDR3 DNA reads as TGTGCCAGCAGCCCGCGAGACAGGGGCTATGGCTACACCCTC. Its translation is CASSPRDRGYGYTL. The chain recombines TRBV7-9 with TRBJ1-2; 8 positions match TRBD1. CDR3 length equals 14 residues. The ends lost 5 bases at V and 4 bases at J; junction bases unmatched: 6. Germline V gene lookup returns CDR1 SEHNR and CDR2 FQNEAQ (reference sequence).